The 5 T cell receptor beta chains below all came from one sample that was sequenced in a study of vaccination effects on CD4 cells after COVID-19. Sequencing was preceded by expansion of antigen-specific CD4+ T cells with viral peptide pools in the ViraFEST assay. Following culture for roughly 10 days, CD4+ T cells were isolated. Nobody among the vaccine recipients had prior SARS-CoV-2 infection (nucleocapsid antibodies were negative). Profiling relied on immunoSEQ multiplex PCR, and the TCRdb table lists in-frame clones only, not all of them. This sample carries roughly 20,000 clones, around 68% of them seen once, and the ten largest clones take under 14%. No antigen has been assigned to these receptors. The sequencing used CD4+ T cells from PBMCs cultured with HCoV-NL63 spike peptides, collected before COVID-19 vaccination. Receptors were obtained from a human donor who received a COVID-19 vaccine.

The V call is TRBV11-3, the J call TRBJ2-7; the match to TRBD2 covers 13 bases. This CDR3 region has 15 residues. V was clipped by 5 bases and J by 2 bases; unmatched bases: 3. From germline, CDR1 is SGHNT and CDR2 YENEEA. CDR3: CASSLGLAGPYEQYF. The CDR3 region has the DNA TGTGCCAGCAGCCTGGGACTAGCGGGACCCTACGAGCAGTACTTC.

The genes are TRBV2 and TRBJ1-4, with D uncertain. Germline values: CDR1 SNHLY, CDR2 FYNNEI. CDR3 size: 13 residues. V was cut by 7 bases and J by 7 bases, with 13 bases left in between. In nucleotides, the CDR3 is TGTGCCAGCAACGGGAGGTGGGGTGAAAAACTGTTTTTT. Amino acids: CASNGRWGEKLFF.

The V gene is TRBV6-4, the J gene TRBJ1-4; no clear D gene. The CDR3 length is 13 residues. From germline, CDR1 is MRHNA and CDR2 SNTAGT. Trimming stripped 4 bases from V and 8 bases from J, with 11 bases between. For the CDR3, the DNA is TGTGCCAGCAGTGCCAGGACCGGCGAAAAACTGTTTTTT. Protein sequence: CASSARTGEKLFF.

The V and J genes are TRBV7-8 and TRBJ2-4, with D unresolved. In germline, CDR1 is SGHVS, CDR2 FQNEAQ. The CDR3 totals 15 residues. The ends were cut back, 0 bases at V and 7 bases at J, with 13 bases in the middle. CDR3 coding DNA: TGTGCCAGCAGCTTAGCCGGGTCCCTAGGGAACATTCAGTACTTC. It yields the protein CASSLAGSLGNIQYF.

The chain links TRBV28 to TRBJ2-5; tentative D call: TRBD2 (6 bases). The CDR3 loop spans 14 amino acids. Trimming pared 6 bases from V and 2 bases from J, leaving 13 bases between. Germline V gene lookup returns CDR1 MDHEN and CDR2 SYDVKM. CDR3 coding DNA: TGTGCCAGCAGAACCACGGGGGTTCAAGAGACCCAGTACTTC. Its translation is CASRTTGVQETQYF.